Below, 24 T cell receptor delta chains from the same sample are listed, as sequenced in a study of Vδ1+ human thymocytes. Study-wide points: Thymic TRG and TRD repertoires appeared highly polyclonal, with Gaussian CDR3 length distributions.

Sequences come from RNA converted to cDNA by reverse transcription. Pooled V-gene forward primers with one constant-region reverse primer generated the CDR3 amplicons by multiplex PCR. TCRdb redid clone calling on the multiplex PCR reads using CATT. Of around 60,000 delta-chain clones listed, more than 12% are singletons. These receptors lack a known antigen. What was sequenced was Vdelta1+ gamma-delta thymocytes from the thymus. Subset of the sample: FACS-sorted CD3+ TCRalphabeta- TCRVdelta1+ TCRVdelta2- thymocytes. These receptors all come from a girl less than two years old who had congenital heart surgery.

The V call is TRDV1, the J call TRDJ1; the match to TRDD3 covers 7 bases. This CDR3 spans 18 amino acids. The V gene's germline CDR1 is TSWWSYY and CDR2 QGS. Trimming cost V 0 bases and J 0 bases; bases outside gene matches: 10. CDR3 protein: CALGELRGGGRYTDKLIF. In DNA, the CDR3 is TGTGCTCTTGGGGAACTTCGGGGTGGGGGACGTTACACCGATAAACTCATCTTT.

This clone was seen only a few times. This rearrangement joins TRDV1 to TRDJ1, with 12 bases aligning to TRDD3. CDR3 length: 23 amino acids. Germline CDR1 reads TSWWSYY; CDR2 reads QGS. With V trimmed by 2 bases and J by 5 bases, 27 bases remained unmatched. This CDR3 reads CALGEGPGPNWGIPILHFDKLIF. CDR3 sequence (DNA): TGTGCTCTTGGGGAAGGCCCTGGGCCAAACTGGGGGATACCCATCTTACACTTTGATAAACTCATCTTT.

A single count supports this clone. The rearrangement uses TRDV1 and TRDJ1; 9 positions match TRDD3. V trimming: 3 bases; J trimming: 0 bases; junction bases outside the gene matches: 17. The CDR3 runs 20 residues. Germline V lookup: CDR1 TSWWSYY, CDR2 QGS. In DNA form, the CDR3 reads TGTGCTCTTGGGGACGACTTTACCGGGGGGATACCGGGGTACACCGATAAACTCATCTTT. This codes for CALGDDFTGGIPGYTDKLIF.

This clone was observed a few times. The chain carries TRDV1 and TRDJ1; the match to TRDD3 covers 11 bases. The length of the CDR3 is 24 residues. The V gene's germline CDR1 is TSWWSYY and CDR2 QGS. V lost 0 bases to trimming and J lost 0 bases; unmatched junction nucleotides: 24. The CDR3, as DNA: TGTGCTCTTGGGGAACTCCTGCTACTTCGACTGGGGGATATCCCGTCCCCTTACACCGATAAACTCATCTTT. Encoded protein: CALGELLLLRLGDIPSPYTDKLIF.

V and J are TRDV1 and TRDJ1; 10 positions match TRDD3. The germline V gene has CDR1 TSWWSYY and CDR2 QGS. V lost 0 bases, J lost 3 bases, and 10 bases stayed unmatched. The CDR3 extends over 18 amino acids. The CDR3 here is CALGELPRWGILPDKLIF. CDR3 bases: TGTGCTCTTGGGGAACTCCCACGGTGGGGGATACTCCCCGATAAACTCATCTTT.

This clone is deemed medium-sized. The V and J genes are TRDV2 and TRDJ1, with D unresolved. The CDR3 sequence is 11 residues long. V was clipped by 3 bases and J by 10 bases, with 11 bases between them. Looked up from germline, CDR1 is GEAIGNYY and CDR2 is EKD. In DNA form, the CDR3 reads TGTGCCTGTGACCTAAGCCGCCCACTCATCTTT. This gives the protein CACDLSRPLIF.

This rearrangement joins TRDV1 to TRDJ1, with 8 bases aligning to TRDD3. CDR1 is TSWWSYY and CDR2 is QGS in the germline V gene. The junction had 10 bases not matched to a gene; V was cut back by 4 bases and J by 0 bases. The CDR3 consists of 17 residues. This CDR3 reads CALGARPYGGYTDKLIF. CDR3 bases: TGTGCTCTTGGGGCACGACCTTATGGGGGATACACCGATAAACTCATCTTT.

This clone was picked up a small number of times. The junction shows a germline mismatch at one end, possibly a read error. This chain connects TRDV1 to TRDJ1, with D perhaps matching TRDD3 (6 bases). The CDR3 is made up of 15 amino acids. Germline V gene lookup returns CDR1 TSWWSYY and CDR2 QGS. The CDR3 region has the DNA TGCGCTCTTGGGGGCCCCGAGGTGTTTCCCGATAAACTCATCTTT. The encoded protein is CALGGPEVFPDKLIF.

This chain joins TRDV1 and TRDJ1; 8 bases agree with TRDD3. The ends lost 2 bases at V and 0 bases at J; junction bases unmatched: 8. CDR1 is TSWWSYY, CDR2 QGS, per germline. CDR3 length: 17 amino acids. The CDR3 reads CALGEWGMTVHTDKLIF. Written as DNA, the CDR3 is TGTGCTCTTGGGGAATGGGGGATGACGGTTCACACCGATAAACTCATCTTT.

The chain has TRDV1 and TRDJ1; D remains unclear. V was shortened by 4 bases and J by 0 bases, with 21 bases between the two germline ends. Germline loops: CDR1 TSWWSYY, CDR2 QGS. The CDR3 is made up of 18 amino acids. CDR3 residues: CALGGPKFSRPYTDKLIF. The CDR3 bases are TGTGCTCTTGGGGGCCCTAAGTTTTCCCGTCCATACACCGATAAACTCATCTTT.

The V call is TRDV1, the J call TRDJ1; TRDD3 aligns across 12 bases. With V trimmed by 7 bases and J by 1 base, 25 bases remained unmatched. There are 22 residues in the CDR3. Germline CDR1 and CDR2: TSWWSYY and QGS. This CDR3 reads CALDPGDPHKVLGDTRTDKLIF. The CDR3 DNA reads as TGTGCTCTTGATCCGGGAGACCCCCACAAAGTACTGGGGGATACCCGCACCGATAAACTCATCTTT.

This clone has only a few counts. The chain uses TRDV1 and TRDJ1; D not certain. Trimming stripped 2 bases from V and 0 bases from J, with 25 bases between. CDR3 length equals 20 residues. CDR1 and CDR2 (germline): TSWWSYY, QGS. CDR3 sequence: CALGEVPATPGRSYTDKLIF. CDR3 DNA: TGTGCTCTTGGGGAAGTCCCTGCCACCCCTGGACGGTCGTACACCGATAAACTCATCTTT.

The chain couples TRDV1 to TRDJ1, with TRDD3 matching over 7 bases. This CDR3 spans 20 amino acids. Germline trimming cut 6 bases from V and 2 bases from J; bases unmatched to any gene: 24. The germline V gene has CDR1 TSWWSYY and CDR2 QGS. The CDR3 sequence is CALGSTSPKSSGGHTDKLIF. The CDR3 DNA reads TGTGCTCTTGGTTCCACCTCCCCCAAGTCGTCTGGGGGCCATACCGATAAACTCATCTTT.

This clone was seen a few times. V usage is TRDV1 and J usage is TRDJ1; 7 nucleotides match TRDD3. There are 21 residues in the CDR3. The germline gives CDR1 TSWWSYY, CDR2 QGS. The trim removed 0 bases at V and 2 bases at J, leaving 21 bases unmatched. CDR3 DNA sequence: TGTGCTCTTGGGGAACTAGGCCCTCCCGCCGACTGCTGGGGGGCGACCGATAAACTCATCTTT. It specifies CALGELGPPADCWGATDKLIF.

V usage is TRDV2 and J usage is TRDJ1, with 9 bases identical to TRDD3. Germline assignment: CDR1 GEAIGNYY and CDR2 EKD. The CDR3 covers 16 residues. Germline trimming cut 0 bases from V and 4 bases from J; bases unmatched to any gene: 8. In nucleotides, the CDR3 is TGTGCCTGTGACACCGGAGTGGGGGATAGGGACGATAAACTCATCTTT. Translated, it gives CACDTGVGDRDDKLIF.

This clone showed up just a few times. This chain joins TRDV1 and TRDJ1; TRDD2 matches 9 bases. Losses at the gene ends were 1 base for V and 4 bases for J; bases not matched to a gene: 16. This CDR3 contains 19 residues. Per the germline V gene, CDR1 is TSWWSYY and CDR2 is QGS. The CDR3 loop is CALGEHLPTVFGGVDKLIF. The CDR3 nucleotides read TGTGCTCTTGGGGAACACCTTCCTACCGTTTTTGGGGGAGTCGATAAACTCATCTTT.

The rearrangement joins TRDV1 to TRDJ1, with 9 positions matching TRDD3. Germline assignment: CDR1 TSWWSYY and CDR2 QGS. V dropped 4 bases and J dropped 1; count of bases not matched to a gene: 16. CDR3 length equals 19 residues. In DNA, the CDR3 is TGTGCTCTTGGGGTAATTTCGAACAACTGGGGGACATCCACCGATAAACTCATCTTT. This sequence encodes CALGVISNNWGTSTDKLIF.

This clone has a handful of counts. This rearrangement joins TRDV1 to TRDJ1, with D possibly matching TRDD2 (6 bases). From germline, CDR1 is TSWWSYY and CDR2 QGS. CDR3 length: 16 amino acids. Trimming removed 6 bases at V and 3 bases at J, with 20 bases between. The CDR3 region is CALGSLPGPTSDKLIF. The DNA of the CDR3 is TGTGCTCTTGGATCTCTTCCTGGCCCTACTTCCGATAAACTCATCTTT.

The V gene is TRDV2, the J gene TRDJ1; TRDD3 matches at 8 bases. J lost 0 bases, V lost 5 bases, and 28 bases had no gene match. Germline lookup yields CDR1 GEAIGNYY and CDR2 EKD. CDR3 length equals 22 residues. CDR3 residues: CACAAGGTGIGSPLGYTDKLIF. The CDR3 coding sequence is TGTGCCTGTGCGGCTGGGGGAACGGGGATCGGGTCTCCGTTGGGGTACACCGATAAACTCATCTTT.

The genes are TRDV1 and TRDJ1; 13 bases line up with TRDD3. CDR1 and CDR2 (germline): TSWWSYY, QGS. With V trimmed by 5 bases and J by 4 bases, 16 bases remained unmatched. The CDR3 covers 19 residues. The CDR3: CALGPLGGVLGDTDDKLIF. The CDR3 DNA is TGTGCTCTTGGGCCACTGGGGGGTGTACTGGGGGATACGGACGATAAACTCATCTTT.

The J gene is TRDJ2, the V gene TRDV1, with D maybe TRDD3 (5 bases). The CDR3 runs to 21 residues. The V and J ends lost 5 bases and 4 bases respectively, with 32 bases between them. Germline V gene data show CDR1 as TSWWSYY and CDR2 as QGS. CDR3 protein: CALGKGRGADPAILKTAQLFF. The CDR3 bases are TGTGCTCTTGGGAAGGGGCGGGGGGCGGACCCTGCGATACTAAAGACAGCACAACTCTTCTTT.

The chain links TRDV1 to TRDJ1; D remains unclear. V was trimmed by 2 bases and J by 7 bases, leaving 29 bases between them. This CDR3 comprises 19 residues. Germline-derived CDR1 and CDR2 are TSWWSYY and QGS. This CDR3 is CALGEEAPGSRRRPFKLIF. The DNA for the CDR3 is TGTGCTCTTGGGGAAGAAGCCCCAGGGAGTCGGAGACGCCCTTTTAAACTCATCTTT.

Only a few counts were recorded for this clone. V gene TRDV1 combines with J gene TRDJ1, with 7 bases fitting TRDD3. The CDR3 spans 15 residues. Trimming cost V 6 bases and J 6 bases; bases outside gene matches: 13. The V gene's germline CDR1 is TSWWSYY and CDR2 QGS. CDR3 coding DNA: TGTGCTCTTGGCCCTCGTACTGGGGCTGAATATAAACTCATCTTT. Translating gives CALGPRTGAEYKLIF.

The chain is built from TRDV1 and TRDJ1; D is ambiguous. The CDR3 covers 19 residues. Germline CDR1 and CDR2: TSWWSYY and QGS. The V gene lost 0 bases and the J gene lost 0 bases, with 20 bases spanning the gap. CDR3 residues: CALGELSRSPPIYTDKLIF. As DNA, the CDR3 is TGTGCTCTTGGGGAACTATCCCGTTCCCCTCCCATTTACACCGATAAACTCATCTTT.